This T cell receptor beta chain was sequenced during a study of blood T cell repertoires in COVID-19. Study-level information: T cells, B-cell-depleted T cells, or PBMCs supplied cDNA or gDNA.

As processed by the authors: Nucleated cell number was recorded as an estimate derived from reference gene primer amplification. Some clones are missing from TCRdb's copy, which holds only in-frame ones; the method was immunoSEQ multiplex PCR. D and trimming were read from the DNA, whereas the V and J calls and clone size are those reported in that table. Counted here are just under 95,000 clones, 80% occurring once; the ten biggest clones make up 15% to 20%. CDR1 is KGHSH, CDR2 LQKENI, per germline. This CDR3 is 15 amino acids long. The ends lost 4 bases at V and 6 bases at J; junction bases unmatched: 12.

V and J are TRBV18 and TRBJ2-7; the match to TRBD2 covers 7 bases. Input material: peripheral blood. This TCR was recovered from a human donor in a cohort sampled during active COVID-19. The CDR3 DNA reads as TGTGCCAGCTCACGGCTGGCGGGAGCGGAGGGCGAGCAGTACTTC. Its translation is CASSRLAGAEGEQYF. Using reference TRBV18 and TRBJ2-7 for the parts outside the CDR3, the full variable domain is NAGVMQNPRHLVRRRGQEARLRCSPMKGHSHVYWYRQLPEEGLKFMVYLQKENIIDESGMPKERFSAEFPKEGPSILRIQQVVRGDSAAYFCASSRLAGAEGEQYFGPGTRLTVT.